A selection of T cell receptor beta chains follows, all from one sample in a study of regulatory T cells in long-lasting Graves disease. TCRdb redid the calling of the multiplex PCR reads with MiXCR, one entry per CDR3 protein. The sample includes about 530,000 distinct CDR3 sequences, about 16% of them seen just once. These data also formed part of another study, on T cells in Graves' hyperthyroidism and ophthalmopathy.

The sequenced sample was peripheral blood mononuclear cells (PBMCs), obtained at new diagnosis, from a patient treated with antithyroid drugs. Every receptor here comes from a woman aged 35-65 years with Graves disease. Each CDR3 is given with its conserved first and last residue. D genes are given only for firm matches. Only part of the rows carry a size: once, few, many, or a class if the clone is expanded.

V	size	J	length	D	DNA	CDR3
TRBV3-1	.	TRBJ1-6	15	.	TGTGCCAGCAGCCAAGATGGGGGGGTGAATTCACCCCTCCACTTT	CASSQDGGVNSPLHF
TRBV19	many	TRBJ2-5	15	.	TGTGCCAGTAGTATAGGGCTAGCGTCGTGGGAGACCCAGTACTTC	CASSIGLASWETQYF
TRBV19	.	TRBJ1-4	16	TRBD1	TGTGCCAGTTCCGGGACAGGGGCTCCTCCTAATGAAAAACTGTTTTTT	CASSGTGAPPNEKLFF
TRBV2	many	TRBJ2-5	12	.	TGTGCCAGCAGTGACCCCCGAGAGACCCAGTACTTC	CASSDPRETQYF
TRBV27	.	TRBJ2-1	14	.	TGTGCCAGGACCCGCGGGACGGTATACAATGAGCAGTTCTTC	CARTRGTVYNEQFF
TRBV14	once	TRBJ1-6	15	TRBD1	TGTGCCAGCAGCCAAGGAGGGACAGCCAATTCACCCCTCCACTTT	CASSQGGTANSPLHF
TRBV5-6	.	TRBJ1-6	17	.	TGTGCCAGCAGCTTGGGCCTAGTCGGGGACGGGAATTCACCCCTCCACTTT	CASSLGLVGDGNSPLHF
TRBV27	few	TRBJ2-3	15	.	TGTGCCAGCAGGACGGACGGGTTGGGCACAGATACGCAGTATTTT	CASRTDGLGTDTQYF
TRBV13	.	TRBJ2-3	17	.	TGTGCCAGCAGCTCCCCCTTGGGGACGGGGGCCTCAGATACGCAGTATTTT	CASSSPLGTGASDTQYF
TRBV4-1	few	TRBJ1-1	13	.	TGCGCCAGCAGCCAGAAAGGGGGGTATGAAGCTTTCTTT	CASSQKGGYEAFF
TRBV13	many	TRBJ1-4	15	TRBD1	TGTGCCAGCAGCTTAGGAGGGGGCGACAATGAAAAACTGTTTTTT	CASSLGGGDNEKLFF
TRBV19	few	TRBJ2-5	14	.	TGTGCCAGTTCGACAAATCAACAATGGGAGACCCAGTACTTC	CASSTNQQWETQYF
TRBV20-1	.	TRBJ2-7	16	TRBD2	TGCAGTGCTTTGTTTATGGCGGGGGGAACCTCCTACGAGCAGTACTTC	CSALFMAGGTSYEQYF
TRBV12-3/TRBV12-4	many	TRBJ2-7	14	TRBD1	TGTGCCAGCAGTTCCTGGGACAGACATTACGAGCAGTACTTC	CASSSWDRHYEQYF
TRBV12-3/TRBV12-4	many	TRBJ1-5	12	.	TGTGCCAGCACCTTAGAAAGTCAGCCCCAGCATTTT	CASTLESQPQHF
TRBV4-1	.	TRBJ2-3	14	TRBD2	TGCGCCAGCAGCCCAGGATGGGGAGGGGATACGCAGTATTTT	CASSPGWGGDTQYF
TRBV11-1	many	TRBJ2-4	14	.	TGTGCCAGCAGCAGGGGGTCCCTCAGCAACATTCAGTACTTC	CASSRGSLSNIQYF
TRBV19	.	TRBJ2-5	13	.	TGTGCCAGTAGTTGGCCGACCCAAGAGACCCAGTACTTC	CASSWPTQETQYF
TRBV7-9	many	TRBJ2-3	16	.	TGTGCCAGCAGTTACTCGCCGGGACAAGGCACAGATACGCAGTATTTT	CASSYSPGQGTDTQYF
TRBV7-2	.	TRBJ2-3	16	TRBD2	TGTGCCAGCAGCCGCTGGGGCGGGGGGGCCACAGATACGCAGTATTTT	CASSRWGGGATDTQYF
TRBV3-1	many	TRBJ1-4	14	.	TGTGCCAGCACAGCAGGACCAACTAATGAAAAACTGTTTTTT	CASTAGPTNEKLFF
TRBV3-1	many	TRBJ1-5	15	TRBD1	TGTGCCAGCAGCTTGGGGGGACAGGGGGATCAGCCCCAGCATTTT	CASSLGGQGDQPQHF
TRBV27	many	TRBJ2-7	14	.	TGTGCCAGCAGTGAGAAGGTGGGCTCCTACGAGCAGTACTTC	CASSEKVGSYEQYF
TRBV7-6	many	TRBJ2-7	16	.	TGTGCCAGCAGCCTAGGGGGTGTGGTCAGTTCCTACGAGCAGTACTTC	CASSLGGVVSSYEQYF
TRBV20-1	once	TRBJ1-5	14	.	TGCAGTGCCCCCCCCGACCCATACAATCAGCCCCAGCATTTT	CSAPPDPYNQPQHF
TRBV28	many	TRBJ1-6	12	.	TGTGCCAGCAGTTTATATAATTCACCCCTCCACTTT	CASSLYNSPLHF
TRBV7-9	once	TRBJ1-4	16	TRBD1	TGTGCCAGCAGCTTAGGCATAGGGACAGCCCATGAAAAACTGTTTTTT	CASSLGIGTAHEKLFF
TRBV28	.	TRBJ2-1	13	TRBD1	TGTGCCAGCAGACAGGGGGCCTACAATGAGCAGTTCTTC	CASRQGAYNEQFF
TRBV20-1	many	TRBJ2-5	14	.	TGCAGTGCTAGAGATCCGAGGGCGGGGGAGACCCAGTACTTC	CSARDPRAGETQYF
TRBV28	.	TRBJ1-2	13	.	TGTGCCAGCAGTGGACAAGTTTCGTATGGCTACACCTTC	CASSGQVSYGYTF
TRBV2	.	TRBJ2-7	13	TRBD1	TGTGCCACCCGGGACAGGGTAGCCTACGAGCAGTACTTC	CATRDRVAYEQYF
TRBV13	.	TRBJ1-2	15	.	TGCGCCAGCCGTAAGAACAGGGATAATAACTATGGCTACACCTTC	CASRKNRDNNYGYTF
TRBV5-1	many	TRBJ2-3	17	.	TGCGCCAGCAGCTTGGTCGCGCCCCAGGGAGGCACAGATACGCAGTATTTT	CASSLVAPQGGTDTQYF
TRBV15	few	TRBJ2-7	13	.	TGTGCCACCAGCGGCGGCAGGGTCGGGGAGCAGTACTTC	CATSGGRVGEQYF
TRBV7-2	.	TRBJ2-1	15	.	TGTGCCAGCAGCTTAACCAGGGACGGATACAATGAGCAGTTCTTC	CASSLTRDGYNEQFF
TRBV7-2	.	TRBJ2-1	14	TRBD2	TGTGCCAGCAGGGAGCGGGGTTCCTACAATGAGCAGTTCTTC	CASRERGSYNEQFF
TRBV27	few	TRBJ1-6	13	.	TGTGCCAGCAGCCCCCGAGCGGATTCACCCCTCCACTTT	CASSPRADSPLHF
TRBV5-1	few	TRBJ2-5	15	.	TGCGCCAGCAGCTTGGCCCTTCAGGAGAAGGAGACCCAGTACTTC	CASSLALQEKETQYF
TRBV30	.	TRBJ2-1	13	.	TGTGCCTGGAGCCTTGGCCTAGGGAATGAGCAGTTCTTC	CAWSLGLGNEQFF
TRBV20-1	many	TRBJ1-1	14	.	TGCAGTGCTAGAGAGGAGGGGTCGATCACTGAAGCTTTCTTT	CSAREEGSITEAFF
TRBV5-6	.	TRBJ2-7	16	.	TGTGCCAGCAGCTTGGGGAAAACAGGTCGGTCCTACGAGCAGTACTTC	CASSLGKTGRSYEQYF
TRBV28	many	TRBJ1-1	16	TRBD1	TGTGCCAGCCACAGGGACAGGGGGATGATGGGCACTGAAGCTTTCTTT	CASHRDRGMMGTEAFF
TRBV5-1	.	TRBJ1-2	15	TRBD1	TGCGCCAGCAGCCCGGGACAGGGGCATTTTGGTGGCTACACCTTC	CASSPGQGHFGGYTF
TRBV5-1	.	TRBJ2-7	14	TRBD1	TGCGCCAGCAGCTTCGGGACAGGGTTCTTCGAGCAGTACTTC	CASSFGTGFFEQYF
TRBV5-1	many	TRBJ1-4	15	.	TGCGCCAGCAGACCAGTCGTGGCAACTAATGAAAAACTGTTTTTT	CASRPVVATNEKLFF
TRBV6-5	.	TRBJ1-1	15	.	TGTGCCAGCAGTTACCTAGGGACACTGAACACTGAAGCTTTCTTT	CASSYLGTLNTEAFF
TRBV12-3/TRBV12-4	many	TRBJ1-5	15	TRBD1	TGTGCCAGCAGTTTAGCGGGGACAGGAGATCAGCCCCAGCATTTT	CASSLAGTGDQPQHF
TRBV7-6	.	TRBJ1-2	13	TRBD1	TGTGCCAGCAGCACCGGACAGGCGAGAGGCTACACCTTC	CASSTGQARGYTF
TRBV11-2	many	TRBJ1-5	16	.	TGTGCCAGCAGCTTAGAAGGCCGTGCAGGCAATCAGCCCCAGCATTTT	CASSLEGRAGNQPQHF